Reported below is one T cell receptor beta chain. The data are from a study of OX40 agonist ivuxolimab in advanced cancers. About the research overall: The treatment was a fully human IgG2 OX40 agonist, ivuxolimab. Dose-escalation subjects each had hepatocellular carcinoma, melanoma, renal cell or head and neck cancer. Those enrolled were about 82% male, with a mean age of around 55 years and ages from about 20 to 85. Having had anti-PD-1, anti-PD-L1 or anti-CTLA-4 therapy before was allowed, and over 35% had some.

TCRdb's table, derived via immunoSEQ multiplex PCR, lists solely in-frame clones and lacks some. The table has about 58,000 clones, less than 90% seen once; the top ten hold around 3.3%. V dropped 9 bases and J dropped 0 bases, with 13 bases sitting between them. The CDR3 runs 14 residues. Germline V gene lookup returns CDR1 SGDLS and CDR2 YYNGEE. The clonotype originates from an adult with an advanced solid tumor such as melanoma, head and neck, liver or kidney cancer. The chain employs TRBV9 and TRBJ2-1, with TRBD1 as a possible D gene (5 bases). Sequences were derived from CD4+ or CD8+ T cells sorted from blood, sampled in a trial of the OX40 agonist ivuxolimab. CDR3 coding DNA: TGTGCCACCTCCGAAGGGGCCTCCTACAATGAGCAGTTCTTC. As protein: CATSEGASYNEQFF.